What follows are 19 T cell receptor beta chains derived from one specimen sequenced in a study of blood T cell repertoires in COVID-19. The data were produced by immunoSEQ multiplex PCR, yet TCRdb's version contains in-frame clones alone and is incomplete. The sample lists 79,000 or so clones, about 85% occurring once. The sequenced sample consisted of peripheral blood. Receptors originate from a man in his sixties with COVID-19, enrolled during active disease.

This clone was picked up one time. V gene TRBV3-1 (or the pseudogene TRBV3-2) combines with J gene TRBJ2-1, with D tentatively TRBD1 (6 bases). CDR3 size: 15 residues. Trimming shortened V by 0 bases and J by 1 base, and 7 bases separated the two germline ends. Germline-derived CDR1 and CDR2 are LGHDT and YNNKEL (reference sequence). CDR3 nucleotides: TGTGCCAGCAGCCAAGAAAGGGGGTCCTACAATGAGCAGTTCTTC. It codes for CASSQERGSYNEQFF.

The chain recombines TRBV2 with TRBJ1-1; weak D call: TRBD1 (5 bases). There are 15 residues in the CDR3. Trimming removed 3 bases at V and 4 bases at J, with 15 bases between. The V gene's germline CDR1 is SNHLY and CDR2 FYNNEI. CDR3 loop: CASSDFNQGSTEAFF. CDR3 coding DNA: TGTGCCAGCAGTGATTTCAATCAGGGCAGCACTGAAGCTTTCTTT. The full variable domain, completed using reference TRBV2 and TRBJ1-1, is EPEVTQTPSHQVTQMGQEVILRCVPISNHLYFYWYRQILGQKVEFLVSFYNNEISEKSEIFDDQFSVERPDGSNFTLKIRSTKLEDSAMYFCASSDFNQGSTEAFFGQGTRLTVV.

This clone was recorded once. The J gene is TRBJ2-5, the V gene TRBV29-1; maybe TRBD2 (5 bases). This CDR3 spans 13 amino acids. Trimming shortened V by 5 bases and J by 5 bases, and 15 bases separated the two germline ends. Germline CDR1 reads SQVTM; CDR2 reads ANQGSEA. The CDR3 reads CSVLGRGRETQYF. The CDR3 DNA sequence: TGCAGCGTTCTCGGTCGGGGAAGGGAGACCCAGTACTTC. Full variable domain (missing parts from reference TRBV29-1 and TRBJ2-5): SAVISQKPSRDICQRGTSLTIQCQVDSQVTMMFWYRQQPGQSLTLIATANQGSEATYESGFVIDKFPISRPNLTFSTLTVSNMSPEDSSIYLCSVLGRGRETQYFGPGTRLLVL.

This clone was observed a few times. In DNA, the CDR3 is TGTGCCAGCACCCGAACGGTGGGGACAGGGTGGACCGGGGAGCTGTTTTTT. Protein: CASTRTVGTGWTGELFF. V is TRBV27 and J is TRBJ2-2; 9 bases align to TRBD1. J lost 5 bases, V lost 7 bases, and 14 bases had no gene match. The CDR3 is 17 amino acids. CDR1 and CDR2 (germline): MNHEY, SMNVEV (reference sequence).

The chain employs TRBV7-3 and TRBJ2-7, with 9 bases identical to TRBD2. With V trimmed by 4 bases and J by 6 bases, 10 bases remained unmatched. The CDR3 extends over 15 amino acids. From germline, CDR1 is SGHTA and CDR2 FQGTGA. The DNA for the CDR3 is TGTGCCAGCAGCTCCCCGCGGGGGGGGAGATCCGAGCAGTACTTC. Amino acids: CASSSPRGGRSEQYF.

This chain uses TRBV5-4 with TRBJ2-2; TRBD1 matches at 7 bases. With 6 bases clipped from V and 0 bases from J, the junction kept 5 bases outside the gene matches. CDR1 and CDR2 from the germline V gene are SGHNT and YYREEE (reference sequence). The CDR3 sequence is 15 residues long. In DNA, the CDR3 is TGTGCCAGCAAAATACAGGGGACGAACACCGGGGAGCTGTTTTTT. It codes for CASKIQGTNTGELFF.

In this sample, this clone turned up once. The J gene is TRBJ2-5, the V gene TRBV6-6; TRBD2 agrees at 12 bases. There are 15 residues in the CDR3. The germline V gene has CDR1 MNHNY and CDR2 SVGAGI (reference sequence). The V segment lost 5 bases and the J segment 2 bases; nucleotides outside the gene matches: 3. DNA for the CDR3: TGTGCCAGCAGTGCACTAGCGGGGGGACAAGAGACCCAGTACTTC. It is translated as CASSALAGGQETQYF.

This chain joins TRBV15 and TRBJ2-5; 9 bases are a match to TRBD1. V was pared by 1 base and J by 2 bases, with 5 bases of the junction left unmatched. The CDR3 totals 16 residues. CDR1 is LNHNV, CDR2 YYDKDF, per germline (reference sequence). In DNA form, the CDR3 reads TGTGCCACCAGCAGAGGGGGGGGACAGGGTCAAGAGACCCAGTACTTC. Translating gives CATSRGGGQGQETQYF. The whole variable domain, remainder taken from reference TRBV15 and TRBJ2-5, is DAMVIQNPRYQVTQFGKPVTLSCSQTLNHNVMYWYQQKSSQAPKLLFHYYDKDFNNEADTPDNFQSRRPNTSFCFLDIRSPGLGDTAMYLCATSRGGGQGQETQYFGPGTRLLVL.

This clone appeared a single time. The chain uses TRBV19 and TRBJ2-1, with 12 bases identical to TRBD2. CDR1 is LNHDA and CDR2 is SQIVND in the germline V gene (reference sequence). The CDR3 spans 13 residues. V dropped 5 bases and J dropped 14; count of bases not matched to a gene: 7. DNA of the CDR3: TGTGCCAGTAGTTTCGAACGACTAGCGGGAGAGTTCTTC. Translation: CASSFERLAGEFF.

The genes are TRBV25-1 and TRBJ1-2; tentatively, D is TRBD1 (5 bases). V lost 8 bases, J lost 4 bases, and 23 bases lay in between. Germline CDR1 is MGHDK and CDR2 is SYGVNS. The CDR3 length is 16 residues. The CDR3 is CASGEGGGILVYGYTF. CDR3 DNA sequence: TGTGCCAGCGGGGAAGGCGGGGGAATCTTGGTCTATGGCTACACCTTC.

The chain employs TRBV9 and TRBJ2-1; D unresolved. CDR3 length: 11 residues. Germline lookup yields CDR1 SGDLS and CDR2 YYNGEE. The V end was cut by 6 bases, the J end by 6 bases, with 7 bases between. Here the CDR3 reads CASTPGNEQFF. As DNA, the CDR3 is TGTGCCAGCACCCCAGGCAATGAGCAGTTCTTC.

The genes are TRBV11-3 and TRBJ1-1, with D tentatively TRBD1 (6 bases). The CDR3 contains 13 residues. Germline V CDR1 and CDR2: SGHNT, YENEEA. V shed 2 bases and J shed 8 bases, with 12 bases lying between them. CDR3 coding DNA: TGTGCCAGCAGCTTATCCCCAGGACAGGAAGCTTTCTTT. It codes for CASSLSPGQEAFF.

The V gene is TRBV29-1, the J gene TRBJ1-1; the match to TRBD1 covers 8 bases. J gave up 4 bases and V 6 bases, and 7 bases lay outside the gene matches. The germline V gene encodes CDR1 SQVTM and CDR2 ANQGSEA. The CDR3 has 13 amino acids. CDR3 amino acids: CSVPQGAVTEAFF. The CDR3 DNA is TGCAGCGTGCCCCAGGGGGCGGTCACTGAAGCTTTCTTT.

This sequence joins TRBV11-2 and TRBJ2-7, with D perhaps TRBD2 (6 bases). V was trimmed by 5 bases and J by 7 bases, leaving 15 bases between them. CDR1 and CDR2 (germline): SGHAT, FQNNGV. There are 13 residues in the CDR3. CDR3: CASSTGLFGEQYF. Here the CDR3 DNA reads TGTGCCAGCAGCACCGGACTATTCGGAGAGCAGTACTTC.

The V call is TRBV5-5, the J call TRBJ1-2; a possible D gene is TRBD1 (5 bases). CDR3 size: 15 residues. From germline, CDR1 is SGHKS and CDR2 YYEKEE (reference sequence). Trimming pared 2 bases from V and 4 bases from J, leaving 15 bases between. CDR3 amino acids: CASSLPPGMPYGYTF. The CDR3 DNA follows: TGTGCCAGCAGCTTACCCCCAGGGATGCCCTATGGCTACACCTTC.

In DNA, the CDR3 is TGTGCCAGCAGCTCGGTATTAATTCAGCCCCAGCATTTT. It is translated as CASSSVLIQPQHF. This chain connects TRBV7-2 to TRBJ1-5; no definite D call. The CDR3 is made up of 13 amino acids. V was shortened by 4 bases and J by 6 bases, with 10 bases between the two germline ends. The germline gives CDR1 SGHTA, CDR2 FQGNSA.

This rearrangement joins TRBV5-4 to TRBJ2-2, with TRBD2 matching over 12 bases. Germline lookup yields CDR1 SGHNT and CDR2 YYREEE (reference sequence). The CDR3 runs 16 residues. The V and J ends lost 4 bases and 6 bases, in that order; junction bases with no gene match: 7. The CDR3 spells CASSPTSGSWAGELFF. In DNA form, the CDR3 reads TGTGCCAGCAGCCCGACTAGCGGGAGTTGGGCCGGGGAGCTGTTTTTT.

In the case of this clone: Compared with germline, one end of the junction differs, possibly owing to a read error. The V gene is TRBV6-1, the J gene TRBJ1-2; 7 nucleotides line up with TRBD1. This CDR3 spans 11 amino acids. Germline CDR1 is MNHNS and CDR2 is SASEGT. The CDR3 protein is CASSEKGGAGF. The CDR3 nucleotides are TGTGCCAGCAGTGAGAAAGGGGGCGCGGGCTTC.

The chain has TRBV6-6 and TRBJ1-4; D call uncertain. CDR1 is MNHNY and CDR2 is SVGAGI in the germline V gene (reference sequence). The CDR3 is made up of 15 amino acids. Trimming removed 2 bases at V and 4 bases at J, with 11 bases between. For the CDR3, the DNA is TGTGCCAGCAGTTACGCGGAGACCCATAATGAAAAACTGTTTTTT. It yields the protein CASSYAETHNEKLFF.